Reported below is one T cell receptor (beta chain). This clonotype was counted ten times or more. Its binding antigen is unknown. Base quality data are lacking; no much larger clone is found one base away. Hyperthyroidism patients were newly diagnosed, had a disease duration of under 2 months, and were aged 18 to 65 years. Exclusion was applied to patients with uncontrolled infections, other autoimmune diseases, pregnancy or lactation. Diagnoses relied on clinical symptoms, serum thyroxine and TRAb, thyroid ultrasound and orbital computed tomography. Blood from progressor patients was collected at the time of first diagnosis with hyperthyroidism, before any ophthalmopathy symptoms had appeared. PBMCs were isolated from more than 8 ml of fresh peripheral blood by Ficoll-Paque density gradient centrifugation. Patients classed as progressors first received a Graves' hyperthyroidism diagnosis and then went on to develop ophthalmopathy during follow-up. Total RNA was extracted using Trizol reagent, and RNA quality was assessed on an Agilent 2100 Bioanalyzer.

TCR beta CDR3 regions were amplified from RNA transcripts. For the first round of RT-PCR on the TCR CDR3, the HTBI primer set was used together with the Qiagen OneStep RT-PCR kit. A second multiplex PCR round built the libraries, followed by size selection and purification. The libraries were sequenced on an Illumina HiSeq2000 using paired-end 100 bp reads. The original methods were these. Raw data were processed with SOAPnuke, discarding reads with adapters, uncalled bases, mean Phred below 15, or no exact constant-primer or identifier match. High-quality paired reads were merged using COPE v1.2.5, and each unique nucleotide sequence was defined as a clonotype. MiTCR v1.1 was used to align clonotypes to the IMGT TRBV, TRBD and TRBJ reference segments. The analysis was restricted to V-J combinations with a frequency above 0.0001, which together covered just over 98% of the repertoires. A TCS score was defined as the ratio between F50 (clonal expansion) and ExV (chaos), using BLOSUM62-based TCRdist between CDR3 peptides within each V-J. Welch's t-statistics and random forest reduced fewer than 600 V-J features to 10 to 15, which were used in a naive Bayes classifier (R e1071). TCRdb reran the public reads through fastp at Q25 and MiXCR, keeping productive beta chains. One record per CDR3 amino acid sequence lists the most common genes and DNA. TCRdb's processing, not the authors' own work, is the source of the V and J calls. The sample table lists 730,000 or so distinct CDR3 sequences, 15% to 20% of them with a count of one. The biggest ten clones account for over 15% of the sample.

The data were obtained in a study of T cells in Graves' hyperthyroidism and ophthalmopathy (dated by TCRdb to about 2019). Context from the whole study: Peripheral blood was sampled at the time of initial diagnosis, prior to any treatment. In several Graves' hyperthyroidism patients, the study also compared T-cell repertoires from thyroid tissue with T-cell repertoires from blood. Following sampling, methimazole starting at 30 mg daily was given to hyperthyroidism patients, and high-dose intravenous methylprednisolone was given to ophthalmopathy patients. TCR Vbeta CDR3 sequencing of 120 to 150 peripheral blood samples (over 40 ophthalmopathy, over 70 hyperthyroidism and 17 progressor patients) is reported in the paper. To identify TCR V-J signatures that set the groups apart, the researchers used a discovery cohort of 90 to 100 patients, made up of roughly 45 with Graves' ophthalmopathy and some 60 with stable Graves' hyperthyroidism. The 100 discovery patients were randomly split 7:3 into training and test sets. An independent validation cohort of under 20 hyperthyroidism patients and approximately 15 patients who later progressed to ophthalmopathy tested prospective prediction of ophthalmopathy. The study at large found these results: Ophthalmopathy was separated from stable hyperthyroidism by a 13 V-J signature model, with approximately 90% sensitivity and about 84% specificity obtained in cross-validation and 80%/75% obtained in testing. No statistical method was used to set the sample size in advance, and investigators knew the group allocation. Most expanded thyroid clonotypes (frequency above 0.001) were also detected in blood, suggesting blood repertoires may reflect thyroid immune responses. In validation, progression to ophthalmopathy was predicted by the model with nearly 71% sensitivity and 72% to 85% specificity, a median of approximately 7.1 months before onset.

Including the terminal cysteine and phenylalanine, the CDR3 comprises 16 residues. Of the read, only the CDR3 DNA is kept; its 48 bases are in frame from base 1. V loses 0 bases, J loses 4 bases, and the germline ends lie 15 bases apart. As encoded in the germline V gene (reference sequence), CDR1 is LGHDT while CDR2 is YNNKEL. This TCR was recovered from a woman between 50 and 59 years old with Graves' hyperthyroidism that later progressed to Graves' ophthalmopathy. The specimen was blood. The rearrangement joined TRBV3-1 to TRBJ2-5, with the identity of the D gene unclear. This receptor carries the CDR3 CASSQDLSGPLETQYF. The DNA sequence reads TGTGCCAGCAGCCAAGATCTTTCTGGTCCCTTAGAGACCCAGTACTTC.